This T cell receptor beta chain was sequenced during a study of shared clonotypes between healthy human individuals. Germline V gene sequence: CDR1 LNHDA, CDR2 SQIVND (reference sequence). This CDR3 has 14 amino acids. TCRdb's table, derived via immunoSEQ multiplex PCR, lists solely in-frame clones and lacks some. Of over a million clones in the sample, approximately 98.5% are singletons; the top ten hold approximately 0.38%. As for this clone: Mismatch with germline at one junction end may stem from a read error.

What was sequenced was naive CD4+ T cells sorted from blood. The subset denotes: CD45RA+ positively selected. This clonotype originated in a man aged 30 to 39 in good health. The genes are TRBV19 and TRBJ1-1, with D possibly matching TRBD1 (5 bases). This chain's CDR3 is CASRIGVRRTEAFF. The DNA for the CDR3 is TGTGCCAGTAGAATAGGGGTTCGGCGGACTGAAGCTTTCTTT.